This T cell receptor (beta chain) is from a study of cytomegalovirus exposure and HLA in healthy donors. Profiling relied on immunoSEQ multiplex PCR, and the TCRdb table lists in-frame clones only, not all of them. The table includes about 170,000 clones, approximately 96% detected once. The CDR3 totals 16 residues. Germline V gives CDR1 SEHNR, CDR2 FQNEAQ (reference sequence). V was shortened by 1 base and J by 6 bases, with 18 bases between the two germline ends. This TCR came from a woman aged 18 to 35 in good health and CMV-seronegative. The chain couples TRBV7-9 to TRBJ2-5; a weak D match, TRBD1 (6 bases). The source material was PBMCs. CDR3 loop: CASSLEKARGVQTQYF. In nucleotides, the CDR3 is TGTGCCAGCAGCTTAGAGAAGGCCAGGGGTGTGCAGACCCAGTACTTC. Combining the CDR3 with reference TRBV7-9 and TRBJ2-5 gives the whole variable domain DTGVSQNPRHKITKRGQNVTFRCDPISEHNRLYWYRQTLGQGPEFLTYFQNEAQLEKSRLLSDRFSAERPKGSFSTLEIQRTEQGDSAMYLCASSLEKARGVQTQYFGPGTRLLVL.